This T cell receptor (beta chain) was sequenced in a study of blood T cell repertoires in COVID-19. Study summary: T cells, B-cell-depleted T cells, or PBMCs provided the cDNA or gDNA that served as material.

Recruited during active infection, patients (from Seattle) were subsequently followed longitudinally. This CDR3 region has 14 residues. With 10 bases clipped from V and 10 bases from J, the junction kept 11 bases outside the gene matches. Germline V lookup: CDR1 SNHLY, CDR2 FYNNEI. TCRdb's copy holds only in-frame clones and misses some; the assay was immunoSEQ multiplex PCR. The sample comprises 250,000 to 350,000 clones, 70% to 90% of which are singletons, and roughly 0.87% rests with the top ten. Sequencing was performed on peripheral blood. V usage is TRBV2 and J usage is TRBJ2-1; 12 nucleotides align to TRBD2. This TCR was sampled from a human donor with COVID-19, enrolled during active disease. The donor label of this sample is uncertain. CDR3 sequence: CATARLAGVREQFF. The CDR3 DNA reads as TGTGCCACCGCCAGACTAGCGGGAGTACGCGAGCAGTTCTTC.